Listed here are 17 T cell receptor beta chains from one sample, sequenced in a study of T cell responses to AZD1222 COVID-19 vaccine. Measured with immunoSEQ multiplex PCR; TCRdb has only the in-frame clones, and not every one. The repertoire holds about 130,000 clones, nearly 90% seen once, with over 5% in the top ten. Sequencing used peripheral blood, obtained 28 days after the second AZD1222 dose. The receptors were gathered from an adult who received the AZD1222 COVID-19 vaccine.

The chain has TRBV15 and TRBJ1-1; D unclear. This CDR3 is built from 15 residues. Germline V lookup: CDR1 LNHNV, CDR2 YYDKDF (reference sequence). V was pared by 6 bases and J by 1 base, with 15 bases between. The CDR3 DNA reads TGTGCCACCAGAAACCCCTACGGGCAGAACACTGAAGCTTTCTTT. Residues: CATRNPYGQNTEAFF.

The count of this clone is one. The V call is TRBV5-5, the J call TRBJ1-4; TRBD1 matches 7 bases. The CDR3 consists of 14 residues. Germline CDR1 is SGHKS and CDR2 is YYEKEE (reference sequence). J lost 7 bases, V lost 4 bases, and 7 bases had no gene match. In DNA form, the CDR3 reads TGTGCCAGCAGCCTTAGGGGGCTGGGTGAAAAACTGTTTTTT. This gives the protein CASSLRGLGEKLFF.

V usage is TRBV14 and J usage is TRBJ2-1; D might be TRBD1 or TRBD2, each matching 6 bases. Trimming cost V 2 bases and J 7 bases, with 15 bases left between them. Germline CDR1 reads SGHDN; CDR2 reads FVKESK. The CDR3 is 15 residues long. DNA of the CDR3: TGTGCCAGCAGCCAATTAAGGGGGAGGCGGAATGAGCAGTTCTTC. Protein sequence: CASSQLRGRRNEQFF.

The V and J genes are TRBV7-9 and TRBJ1-1; D not resolved. This CDR3 region has 11 residues. V lost 4 bases to trimming and J lost 8 bases, with 8 bases between them. Germline CDR1 is SEHNR and CDR2 is FQNEAQ (reference sequence). The CDR3 coding sequence is TGTGCCAGCAGCTCTCCGGCGGAAGCTTTCTTT. It is translated as CASSSPAEAFF.

Notes on this clone: The junction departs from the called germline gene at one end, perhaps through a read error. This rearrangement joins TRBV7-2 to TRBJ1-2; TRBD1 is a possible D gene (6 bases). CDR3 length: 14 residues. The V gene's germline CDR1 is SGHTA and CDR2 FQGNSA. CDR3 DNA: TGTGCCAGCAACTTAGGCAGGGGAAGACGTGGCTACACCTTC. Translation gives CASNLGRGRRGYTF.

This clone was counted a single time. The chain links TRBV28 to TRBJ1-2, with D unclear. Germline-derived CDR1 and CDR2 are MDHEN and SYDVKM. This CDR3 contains 13 residues. Trimming took 2 bases from V and 7 from J, leaving 11 bases between them. CDR3 nucleotides: TGTGCCAGCAGTTTAAGGGCTTACGGTGGCTACACCTTC. As protein: CASSLRAYGGYTF.

V usage is TRBV6-6 and J usage is TRBJ2-7; 8 nucleotides match TRBD1. With V trimmed by 5 bases and J by 5 bases, 11 bases remained unmatched. This CDR3 has 15 residues. Germline-derived CDR1 and CDR2 are MNHNY and SVGAGI (reference sequence). CDR3 sequence reads: CASSPNGQGRNEQYF. For the CDR3, the DNA is TGTGCCAGCAGTCCCAACGGACAGGGCCGTAACGAGCAGTACTTC.

Regarding this clone: A read error is likely, as this CDR3 ends without the conserved phenylalanine or tryptophan. The DNA is omitted, as the CDR3 cannot be located on it reliably, and the CDR3 follows TCRdb's listing. The V gene is TRBV29-1, the J gene TRBJ1-2. Germline assignment: CDR1 SQVTM and CDR2 ANQGSEA. With termini counted, the CDR3 has 9 amino acids. The chain's CDR3 is CSGNRDGPI.

The chain has TRBV9 and TRBJ1-1; 7 bases match TRBD1. Germline assignment: CDR1 SGDLS and CDR2 YYNGEE. The J segment lost 11 bases and the V segment lost 0 bases, leaving 7 bases of the junction unmatched. This CDR3 has 13 residues. The CDR3 DNA reads as TGTGCCAGCAGCGTAGCTACAGGGGCCTTGGCTTTCTTT. Translated, it gives CASSVATGALAFF.

The chain has TRBV15 and TRBJ2-1; 12 bases are a match to TRBD1. Germline values: CDR1 LNHNV, CDR2 YYDKDF (reference sequence). J was trimmed by 8 bases and V by 2 bases; bases with no gene match: 7. The CDR3 has 16 amino acids. CDR3 DNA sequence: TGTGCCACCAGCAGATTCACGGGACAGGGGGCGGATGAGCAGTTCTTC. This gives the protein CATSRFTGQGADEQFF. The variable domain in full, completed from reference TRBV15 and TRBJ2-1, reads DAMVIQNPRYQVTQFGKPVTLSCSQTLNHNVMYWYQQKSSQAPKLLFHYYDKDFNNEADTPDNFQSRRPNTSFCFLDIRSPGLGDTAMYLCATSRFTGQGADEQFFGPGTRLTVL.

This clone appeared once. V gene TRBV12-3 or TRBV12-4 combines with J gene TRBJ2-1; D gene ambiguous. The CDR3 is 13 residues long. Trimming stripped 1 base from V and 6 bases from J, with 7 bases between. CDR3 amino acids: CASSLGQSNEQFF. The CDR3 DNA sequence: TGTGCCAGCAGTTTAGGGCAGAGCAATGAGCAGTTCTTC.

The chain recombines TRBV6-5 with TRBJ2-7, with D possibly matching TRBD2 (5 bases). V dropped 6 bases and J dropped 0 bases, with 15 bases sitting between them. The CDR3 has 15 amino acids. In germline, CDR1 is MNHEY, CDR2 SVGAGI. The CDR3 here is CASSLGVFSSYEQYF. In DNA form, the CDR3 reads TGTGCCAGCAGCCTCGGGGTTTTTAGCTCCTACGAGCAGTACTTC.

This chain uses TRBV2 with TRBJ1-2; no firm D call. The CDR3 contains 14 residues. V lost 0 bases and J lost 7, with 12 bases in between. In germline, CDR1 is SNHLY, CDR2 FYNNEI. The CDR3 DNA follows: TGTGCCAGCAGTGAAGCGCTTCTGGGGTTTGGCTACACCTTC. Its translation is CASSEALLGFGYTF.

The V call is TRBV15, the J call TRBJ1-4, with no clear D. Per germline, CDR1 LNHNV and CDR2 YYDKDF (reference sequence). CDR3 size: 13 residues. Trimming pared 0 bases from V and 7 bases from J, leaving 6 bases between. The chain's CDR3 is CATSRDHSEKLFF. The CDR3 DNA reads TGTGCCACCAGCAGAGATCACAGTGAAAAACTGTTTTTT.

The rearrangement uses TRBV7-9 and TRBJ1-6; 10 bases align to TRBD1. Germline V CDR1 and CDR2: SEHNR, FQNEAQ (reference sequence). J was trimmed by 7 bases and V by 5 bases; bases with no gene match: 8. This CDR3 spans 16 amino acids. The DNA of the CDR3 is TGTGCCAGCAGCACCACCGGGACAGGGGCCAATTCACCCCTCCACTTT. Its protein product is CASSTTGTGANSPLHF.

The chain carries TRBV10-3 and TRBJ1-2; 11 positions match TRBD1. CDR3 length equals 16 residues. Germline V CDR1 and CDR2: ENHRY, SYGVKD. The trim removed 3 bases at V and 1 base at J, leaving 4 bases unmatched. The CDR3 DNA follows: TGTGCCATCAGTGATGGGGGACAGGGGGTTAACTATGGCTACACCTTC. Translation gives CAISDGGQGVNYGYTF.

There are many counts of this clone. V and J are TRBV6-4 and TRBJ2-1; 10 positions match TRBD2. The V gene end was trimmed by 3 bases and the J gene end by 3 bases; junction bases not matched to a gene: 2. The CDR3 has 15 residues. Germline V gene lookup returns CDR1 MRHNA and CDR2 SNTAGT. CDR3 amino acids: CASSEASGSYNEQFF. CDR3 nucleotide sequence: TGTGCCAGCAGTGAAGCTAGCGGGAGCTACAATGAGCAGTTCTTC.